This TCR beta chain is drawn from a study of cytomegalovirus exposure and HLA in healthy donors. Germline V gene data show CDR1 as SQVTM and CDR2 as ANQGSEA. This CDR3 comprises 13 residues. The V gene end was trimmed by 6 bases and the J gene end by 9 bases; junction bases not matched to a gene: 10. PCR used 60 Vbeta primers and 13 Jbeta primers. Profiled with immunoSEQ multiplex PCR; TCRdb holds only in-frame clones, not every one. The data hold 200,000 or so clones, with 80% to 85% observed a single time. The clonotype originates from a woman aged 18-29 years in good health and CMV-seropositive. The sequencing sample was made of PBMCs. The gene calls are TRBV29-1 and TRBJ2-1, with 8 positions matching TRBD2. The DNA of the CDR3 is TGCAGCGTGGGAATAGCGGGGATAGGTGAGCAGTTCTTC. Translated: CSVGIAGIGEQFF.